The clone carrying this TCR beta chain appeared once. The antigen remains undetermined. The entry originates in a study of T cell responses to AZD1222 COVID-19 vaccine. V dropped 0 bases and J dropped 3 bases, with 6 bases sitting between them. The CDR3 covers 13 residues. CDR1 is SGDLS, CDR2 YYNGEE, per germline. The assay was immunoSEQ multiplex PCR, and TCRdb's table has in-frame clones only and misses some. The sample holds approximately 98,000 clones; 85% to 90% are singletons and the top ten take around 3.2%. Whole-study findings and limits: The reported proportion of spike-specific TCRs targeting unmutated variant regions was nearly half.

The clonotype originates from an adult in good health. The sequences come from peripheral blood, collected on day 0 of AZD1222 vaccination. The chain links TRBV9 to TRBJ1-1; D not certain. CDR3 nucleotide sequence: TGTGCCAGCAGCGTAGCTGTAGACACTGAAGCTTTCTTT. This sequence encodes CASSVAVDTEAFF.